This T cell receptor beta chain originates from a study of blood T cell repertoires in COVID-19. Study in general: Samples came from the United States, Italy and Spain, spanning acute and convalescent COVID-19. PBMCs, B-cell-depleted T cells, or T cells provided the cDNA or gDNA that made up the material.

Original processing notes: Amplification from reference gene primers served as the basis for estimated nucleated cell counts. Some clones are missing from TCRdb's copy, which holds only in-frame ones; the method was immunoSEQ multiplex PCR. V and J calls and clone size are those listed in that table; D and trimming were worked out from the DNA. The sample has 350,000 to 450,000 clones, around 89% seen once. V was clipped by 4 bases and J by 7 bases; unmatched bases: 7. Germline CDR1 and CDR2: KGHDR and SFDVKD. This CDR3 has 15 residues. Sequenced sample: peripheral blood. The V and J genes are TRBV24-1 and TRBJ2-1; 9 nucleotides agree with TRBD1. This TCR was sampled from a man aged 35-49 years with acute or convalescent COVID-19. The CDR3 sequence: CATSDRGTGRNEQFF. The CDR3 DNA follows: TGTGCCACCAGTGACAGAGGGACAGGGCGGAATGAGCAGTTCTTC.